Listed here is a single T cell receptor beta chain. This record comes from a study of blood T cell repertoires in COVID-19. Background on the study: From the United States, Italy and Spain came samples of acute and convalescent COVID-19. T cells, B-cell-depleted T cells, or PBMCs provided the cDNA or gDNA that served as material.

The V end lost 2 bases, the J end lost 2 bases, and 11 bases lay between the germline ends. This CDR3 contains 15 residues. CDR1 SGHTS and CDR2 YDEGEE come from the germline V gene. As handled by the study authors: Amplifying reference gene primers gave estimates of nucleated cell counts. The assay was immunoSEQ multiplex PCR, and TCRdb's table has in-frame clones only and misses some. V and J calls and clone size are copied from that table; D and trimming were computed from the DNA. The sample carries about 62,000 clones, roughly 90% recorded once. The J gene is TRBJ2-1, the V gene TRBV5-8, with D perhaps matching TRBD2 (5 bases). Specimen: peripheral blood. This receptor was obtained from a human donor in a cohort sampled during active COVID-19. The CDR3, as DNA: TGTGCCAGCAGCTTCGTGACTATACCCTACAATGAGCAGTTCTTC. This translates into CASSFVTIPYNEQFF.